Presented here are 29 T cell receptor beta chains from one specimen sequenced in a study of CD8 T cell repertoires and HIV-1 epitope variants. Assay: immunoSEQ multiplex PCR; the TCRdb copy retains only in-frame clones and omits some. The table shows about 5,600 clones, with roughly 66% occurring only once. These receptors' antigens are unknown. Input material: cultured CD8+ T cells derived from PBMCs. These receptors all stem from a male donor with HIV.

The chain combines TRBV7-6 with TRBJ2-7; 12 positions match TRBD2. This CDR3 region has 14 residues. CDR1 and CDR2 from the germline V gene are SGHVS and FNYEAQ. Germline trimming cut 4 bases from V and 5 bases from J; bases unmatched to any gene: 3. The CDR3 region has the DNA TGTGCCAGCAGCTCTAGCGGGAGGGGGGACGAGCAGTACTTC. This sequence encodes CASSSSGRGDEQYF. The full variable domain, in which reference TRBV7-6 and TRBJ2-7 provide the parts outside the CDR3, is GAGVSQSPRYKVTKRGQDVALRCDPISGHVSLYWYRQALGQGPEFLTYFNYEAQQDKSGLPNDRFSAERPEGSISTLTIQRTEQRDSAMYRCASSSSGRGDEQYFGPGTRLTVT.

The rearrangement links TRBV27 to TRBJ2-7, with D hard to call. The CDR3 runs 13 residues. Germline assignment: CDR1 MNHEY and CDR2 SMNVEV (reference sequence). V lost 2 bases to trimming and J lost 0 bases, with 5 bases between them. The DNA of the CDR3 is TGTGCCAGCAGTTTAGACTTCTCCTACGAGCAGTACTTC. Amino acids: CASSLDFSYEQYF.

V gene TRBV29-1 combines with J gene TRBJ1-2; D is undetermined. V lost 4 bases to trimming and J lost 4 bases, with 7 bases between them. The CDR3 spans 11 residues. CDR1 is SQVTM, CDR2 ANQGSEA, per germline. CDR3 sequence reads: CSVVWSYGYTF. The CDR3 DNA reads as TGCAGCGTTGTATGGAGCTATGGCTACACCTTC.

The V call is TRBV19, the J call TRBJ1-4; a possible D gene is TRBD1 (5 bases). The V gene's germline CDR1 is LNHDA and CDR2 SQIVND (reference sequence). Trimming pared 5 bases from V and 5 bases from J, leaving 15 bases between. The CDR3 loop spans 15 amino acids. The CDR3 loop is CASSLPGTGNEKLFF. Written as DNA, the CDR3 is TGTGCCAGTAGTCTTCCCGGGACGGGAAATGAAAAACTGTTTTTT.

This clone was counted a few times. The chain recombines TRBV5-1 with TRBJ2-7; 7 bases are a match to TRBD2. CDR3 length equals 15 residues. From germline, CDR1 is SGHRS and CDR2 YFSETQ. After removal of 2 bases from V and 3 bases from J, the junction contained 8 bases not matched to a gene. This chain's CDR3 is CASSFFGLEDYEQYF. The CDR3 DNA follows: TGCGCCAGCAGCTTTTTTGGACTAGAGGACTACGAGCAGTACTTC.

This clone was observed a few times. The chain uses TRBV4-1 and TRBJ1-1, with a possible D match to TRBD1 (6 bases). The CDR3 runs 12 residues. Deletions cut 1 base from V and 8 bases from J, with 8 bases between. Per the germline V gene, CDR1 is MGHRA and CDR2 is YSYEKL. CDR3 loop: CASSQGTAEAFF. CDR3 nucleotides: TGCGCCAGCAGCCAAGGGACAGCCGAAGCTTTCTTT.

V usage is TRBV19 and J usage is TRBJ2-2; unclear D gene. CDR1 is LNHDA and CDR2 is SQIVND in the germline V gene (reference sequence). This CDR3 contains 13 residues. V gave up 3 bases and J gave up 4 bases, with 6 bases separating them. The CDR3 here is CASSILGTGELFF. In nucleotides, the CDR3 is TGTGCCAGTAGTATTCTGGGCACCGGGGAGCTGTTTTTT. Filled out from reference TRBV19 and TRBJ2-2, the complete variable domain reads DGGITQSPKYLFRKEGQNVTLSCEQNLNHDAMYWYRQDPGQGLRLIYYSQIVNDFQKGDIAEGYSVSREKKESFPLTVTSAQKNPTAFYLCASSILGTGELFFGEGSRLTVL.

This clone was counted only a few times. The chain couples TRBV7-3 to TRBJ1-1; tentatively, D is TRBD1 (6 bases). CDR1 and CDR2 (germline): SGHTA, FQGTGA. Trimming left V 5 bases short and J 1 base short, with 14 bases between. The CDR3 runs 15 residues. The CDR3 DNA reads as TGTGCCAGCAGCCCAACAGGGACCAGGAACACTGAAGCTTTCTTT. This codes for CASSPTGTRNTEAFF.

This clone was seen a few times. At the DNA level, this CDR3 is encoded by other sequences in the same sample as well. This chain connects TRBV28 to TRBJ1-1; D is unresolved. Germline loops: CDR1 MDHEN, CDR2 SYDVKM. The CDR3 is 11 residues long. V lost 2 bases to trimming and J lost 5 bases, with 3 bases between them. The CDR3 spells CASSLGTEAFF. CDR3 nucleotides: TGTGCCAGCAGTTTAGGGACTGAAGCTTTCTTT.

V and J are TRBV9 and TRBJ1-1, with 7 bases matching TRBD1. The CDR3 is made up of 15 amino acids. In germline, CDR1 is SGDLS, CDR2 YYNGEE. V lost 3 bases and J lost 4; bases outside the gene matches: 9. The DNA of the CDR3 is TGTGCCAGCAGCGCGAGACAGGGAGAGGGCACTGAAGCTTTCTTT. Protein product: CASSARQGEGTEAFF.

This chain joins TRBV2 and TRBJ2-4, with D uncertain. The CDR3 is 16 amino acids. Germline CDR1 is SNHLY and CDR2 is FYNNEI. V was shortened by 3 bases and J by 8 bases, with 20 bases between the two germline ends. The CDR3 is CASSDGFGPRMDIQYF. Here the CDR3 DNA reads TGTGCCAGCAGTGATGGATTTGGCCCCCGGATGGACATTCAGTACTTC.

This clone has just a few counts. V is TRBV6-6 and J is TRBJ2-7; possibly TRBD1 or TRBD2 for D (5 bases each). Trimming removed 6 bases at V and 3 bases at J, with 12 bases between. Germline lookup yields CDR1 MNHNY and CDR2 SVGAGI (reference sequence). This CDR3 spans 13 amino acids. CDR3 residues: CASRPIGGYEQYF. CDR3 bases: TGTGCCAGCAGACCTATTGGGGGCTACGAGCAGTACTTC.

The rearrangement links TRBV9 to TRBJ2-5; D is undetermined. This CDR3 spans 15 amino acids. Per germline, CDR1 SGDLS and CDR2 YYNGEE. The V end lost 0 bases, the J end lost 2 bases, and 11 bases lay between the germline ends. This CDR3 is CASSVEGSRQETQYF. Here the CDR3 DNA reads TGTGCCAGCAGCGTAGAGGGAAGCCGACAAGAGACCCAGTACTTC.

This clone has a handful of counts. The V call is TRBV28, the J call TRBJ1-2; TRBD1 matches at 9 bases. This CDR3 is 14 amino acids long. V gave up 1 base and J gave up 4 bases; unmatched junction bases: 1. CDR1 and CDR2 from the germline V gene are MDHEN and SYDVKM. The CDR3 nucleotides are TGTGCCAGCAGTTTATACAGGGGGCCCTATGGCTACACCTTC. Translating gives CASSLYRGPYGYTF.

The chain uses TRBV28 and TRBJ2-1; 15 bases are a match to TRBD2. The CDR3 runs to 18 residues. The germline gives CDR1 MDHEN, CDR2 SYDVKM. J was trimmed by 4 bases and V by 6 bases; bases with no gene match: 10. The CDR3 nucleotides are TGTGCCAGCAGAAGAGGACTAGCGGGAGGGATTTTTTACAATGAGCAGTTCTTC. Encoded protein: CASRRGLAGGIFYNEQFF. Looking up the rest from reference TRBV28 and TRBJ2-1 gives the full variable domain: DVKVTQSSRYLVKRTGEKVFLECVQDMDHENMFWYRQDPGLGLRLIYFSYDVKMKEKGDIPEGYSVSREKKERFSLILESASTNQTSMYLCASRRGLAGGIFYNEQFFGPGTRLTVL.

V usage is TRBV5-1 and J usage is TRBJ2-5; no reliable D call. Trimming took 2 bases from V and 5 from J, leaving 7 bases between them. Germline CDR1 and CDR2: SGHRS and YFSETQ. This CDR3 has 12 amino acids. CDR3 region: CASSLTMETQYF. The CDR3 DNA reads TGCGCCAGCAGCTTAACAATGGAGACCCAGTACTTC.

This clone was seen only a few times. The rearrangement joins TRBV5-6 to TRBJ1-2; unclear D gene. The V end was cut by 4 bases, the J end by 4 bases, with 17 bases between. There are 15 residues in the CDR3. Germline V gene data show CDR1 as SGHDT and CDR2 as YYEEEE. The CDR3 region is CASSRVYDRRYGYTF. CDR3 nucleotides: TGTGCCAGCAGCCGAGTATATGACCGCCGCTATGGCTACACCTTC.

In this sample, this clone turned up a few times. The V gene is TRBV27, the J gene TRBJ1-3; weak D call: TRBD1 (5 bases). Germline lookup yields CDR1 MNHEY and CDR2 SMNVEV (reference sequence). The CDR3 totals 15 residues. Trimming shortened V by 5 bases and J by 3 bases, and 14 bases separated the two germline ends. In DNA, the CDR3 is TGTGCCAGCAGTCTAACCGCAGGGTTTGGAAACACCATATATTTT. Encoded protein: CASSLTAGFGNTIYF.

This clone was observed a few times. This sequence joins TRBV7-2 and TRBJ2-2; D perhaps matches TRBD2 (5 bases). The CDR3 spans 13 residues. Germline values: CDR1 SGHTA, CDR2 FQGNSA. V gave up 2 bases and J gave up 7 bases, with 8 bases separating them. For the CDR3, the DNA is TGTGCCAGCAGCTTAATCGGGGACGGGGAGCTGTTTTTT. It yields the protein CASSLIGDGELFF.

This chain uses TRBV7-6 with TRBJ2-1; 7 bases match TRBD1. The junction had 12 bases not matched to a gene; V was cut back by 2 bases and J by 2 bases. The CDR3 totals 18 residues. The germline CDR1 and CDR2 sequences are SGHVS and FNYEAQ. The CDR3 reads CASSLRERTTGAYNEQFF. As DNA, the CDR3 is TGTGCCAGCAGCTTAAGGGAACGTACCACAGGGGCCTACAATGAGCAGTTCTTC.

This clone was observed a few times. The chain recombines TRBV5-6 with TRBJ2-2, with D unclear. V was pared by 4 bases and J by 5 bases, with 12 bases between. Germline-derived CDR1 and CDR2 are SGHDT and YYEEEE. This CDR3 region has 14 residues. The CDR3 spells CASSVPLGTGELFF. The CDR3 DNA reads TGTGCCAGCAGCGTCCCTTTGGGTACCGGGGAGCTGTTTTTT.

The CDR3 sequence is CASSRLPAQGLSYTF. CDR3 nucleotide sequence: TGCGCCAGCAGCCGACTACCGGCCCAGGGACTAAGCTACACCTTC. The chain employs TRBV4-3 and TRBJ1-2; tentatively, D is TRBD1 (5 bases). The CDR3 sequence is 15 residues long. Per the germline V gene, CDR1 is LGHNA and CDR2 is YSLEER. The V gene lost 4 bases and the J gene lost 9 bases, with 21 bases spanning the gap.

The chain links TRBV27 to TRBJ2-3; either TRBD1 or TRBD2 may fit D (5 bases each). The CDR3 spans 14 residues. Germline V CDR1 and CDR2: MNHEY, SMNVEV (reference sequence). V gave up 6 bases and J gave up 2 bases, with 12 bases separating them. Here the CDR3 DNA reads TGTGCCAGCAGCATCGAGGGACCCACAGATACGCAGTATTTT. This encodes CASSIEGPTDTQYF.

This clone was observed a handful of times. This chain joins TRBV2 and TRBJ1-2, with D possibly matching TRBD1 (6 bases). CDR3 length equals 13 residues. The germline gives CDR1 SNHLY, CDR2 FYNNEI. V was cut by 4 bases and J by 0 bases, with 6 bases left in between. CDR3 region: CASSGTANYGYTF. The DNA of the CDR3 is TGTGCCAGCAGTGGGACAGCTAACTATGGCTACACCTTC.

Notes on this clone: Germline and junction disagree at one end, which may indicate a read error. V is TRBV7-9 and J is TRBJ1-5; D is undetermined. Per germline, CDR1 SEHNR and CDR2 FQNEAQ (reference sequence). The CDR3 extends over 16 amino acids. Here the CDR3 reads CASSLVRGYSNQPQHF. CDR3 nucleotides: TGTGCAAGCAGCTTAGTACGGGGATATAGCAATCAGCCCCAGCATTTT. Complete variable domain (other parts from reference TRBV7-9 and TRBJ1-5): DTGVSQNPRHKITKRGQNVTFRCDPISEHNRLYWYRQTLGQGPEFLTYFQNEAQLEKSRLLSDRFSAERPKGSFSTLEIQRTEQGDSAMYLCASSLVRGYSNQPQHFGDGTRLSIL.

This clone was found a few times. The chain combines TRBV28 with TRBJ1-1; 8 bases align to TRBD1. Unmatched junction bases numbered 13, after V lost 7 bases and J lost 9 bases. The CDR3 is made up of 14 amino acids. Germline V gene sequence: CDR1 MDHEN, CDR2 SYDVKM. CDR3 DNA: TGTGCCAGCACCATAGACAGGGGCGGTGCCCAAGCTTTCTTT. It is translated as CASTIDRGGAQAFF.

Here the CDR3 DNA reads TGTGCCAGCAGCGCCCCGGTGCAAAGGAAAGGGGCAGATACGCAGTATTTT. Amino acids: CASSAPVQRKGADTQYF. V and J are TRBV9 and TRBJ2-3, with D perhaps matching TRBD1 (5 bases). The CDR3 is 17 residues long. In germline, CDR1 is SGDLS, CDR2 YYNGEE. V lost 3 bases and J lost 4, with 21 bases in between.

The CDR3 reads CASSSPGSSYNEQFF. CDR3 coding DNA: TGTGCCAGCAGCTCCCCTGGCAGCTCCTACAATGAGCAGTTCTTC. The chain carries TRBV13 and TRBJ2-1; D ambiguous. CDR1 is PRHDT, CDR2 FYEKMQ, per germline (reference sequence). The CDR3 sequence is 15 residues long. Trimming pared 4 bases from V and 0 bases from J, leaving 10 bases between.

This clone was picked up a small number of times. The DNA of the CDR3 is TGTGCCAGCAGTTCTTCTATGAACACTGAAGCTTTCTTT. It encodes CASSSSMNTEAFF. This chain uses TRBV28 with TRBJ1-1; no reliable D call. The ends were cut back, 4 bases at V and 0 bases at J, with 6 bases in the middle. Germline CDR1 MDHEN, CDR2 SYDVKM. The CDR3 covers 13 residues. The full variable domain, completed using reference TRBV28 and TRBJ1-1, is DVKVTQSSRYLVKRTGEKVFLECVQDMDHENMFWYRQDPGLGLRLIYFSYDVKMKEKGDIPEGYSVSREKKERFSLILESASTNQTSMYLCASSSSMNTEAFFGQGTRLTVV.